Below are 32 T cell receptor beta chains sequenced from a single sample in a study of OX40 agonist ivuxolimab in advanced cancers. Some clones are missing from TCRdb's copy, which holds only in-frame ones; the method was immunoSEQ multiplex PCR. The sample includes about 60,000 clones, 88% seen only once; the top ten take 6.9%. Sequences were derived from CD4+ or CD8+ T cells sorted from blood, sampled in a trial of the OX40 agonist ivuxolimab. The receptors were gathered from an adult with an advanced solid tumor such as melanoma, head and neck, liver or kidney cancer.

The chain has TRBV5-1 and TRBJ2-1; weak D call: TRBD2 (5 bases). The germline V gene encodes CDR1 SGHRS and CDR2 YFSETQ. The germline V and J ends were trimmed by 0 bases and 7 bases, with 14 bases remaining between them. The CDR3 is 15 amino acids. The CDR3 region has the DNA TGCGCCAGCAGCTTGGAACCGGGATTCCCTAATGAGCAGTTCTTC. Its translation is CASSLEPGFPNEQFF.

V gene TRBV4-1 combines with J gene TRBJ2-6; 9 bases match TRBD1. J lost 0 bases, V lost 1 base, and 13 bases had no gene match. Looked up from germline, CDR1 is MGHRA and CDR2 is YSYEKL. CDR3 size: 21 residues. The CDR3 DNA is TGCGCCAGCAGCCAAGTACTTAGGGGACAGGGCGGGAGCTCTGGGGCCAACGTCCTGACTTTC. It codes for CASSQVLRGQGGSSGANVLTF.

The chain combines TRBV29-1 with TRBJ1-1; D is undetermined. V was clipped by 7 bases and J by 7 bases, with 13 bases between them. Germline V gene sequence: CDR1 SQVTM, CDR2 ANQGSEA. The CDR3 spans 11 residues. The CDR3 is CSGSGVLEAFF. CDR3 DNA: TGCAGCGGCTCTGGGGTCCTTGAAGCTTTCTTT.

The genes are TRBV9 and TRBJ2-7; unclear D gene. Trimming took off 6 bases at V and 0 bases at J, with 13 bases between the two ends. This CDR3 spans 14 amino acids. Germline-derived CDR1 and CDR2 are SGDLS and YYNGEE. Here the CDR3 DNA reads TGTGCCAGCACTCCCGAGGCAGACTCCTACGAGCAGTACTTC. This encodes CASTPEADSYEQYF.

The gene calls are TRBV20-1 and TRBJ1-2; no firm D call. The germline V gene encodes CDR1 DFQATT and CDR2 SNEGSKA (reference sequence). The CDR3 contains 11 residues. CDR3 bases: TGCAGGCCGGACGGGAACTATGGCTACACCTTC. It is translated as CRPDGNYGYTF.

Turning to this clone: The junction differs from germline at one of its ends, possibly a read error. V usage is TRBV5-1 and J usage is TRBJ2-1, with TRBD2 identical over 13 bases. CDR3 length: 17 amino acids. The germline gives CDR1 SGHRS, CDR2 YFSETQ. The CDR3 region is CASSLGLAGLSYNEQFF. The CDR3 DNA follows: TGCGCCAGCAGTTTGGGACTAGCGGGATTATCCTACAATGAGCAGTTCTTC.

This chain links TRBV19 with TRBJ2-2; maybe TRBD1 (6 bases). The CDR3 sequence is 15 residues long. V was shortened by 2 bases and J by 3 bases, with 10 bases between the two germline ends. The germline CDR1 and CDR2 sequences are LNHDA and SQIVND (reference sequence). CDR3 nucleotides: TGTGCCAGTAGTATACAGGGGAGCGACACCGGGGAGCTGTTTTTT. This gives the protein CASSIQGSDTGELFF.

The rearrangement links TRBV1 to TRBJ2-5; TRBD2, the table's D call, lacks a check against the DNA. The J call is in doubt because the DNA end fits TRBJ2-7 better. TRBV1 is a pseudogene locus. This CDR3 has 15 residues. The CDR3 DNA reads TGCACCAGCAGCCAAGATCGCGGCAGGGACTACGAGCAGTACTTC. It specifies CTSSQDRGRDYEQYF.

This clone was seen only once. The chain carries TRBV30 and TRBJ2-5; 7 bases line up with TRBD2. Losses at the gene ends were 2 bases for V and 5 bases for J; bases not matched to a gene: 11. The germline V gene encodes CDR1 GTSNPN and CDR2 SVGIG (reference sequence). The CDR3 has 15 amino acids. The CDR3 region has the DNA TGTGCCTGGAGTTATGGGGGGGTTACGACGGAGACCCAGTACTTC. It encodes CAWSYGGVTTETQYF.

This chain connects TRBV23-1 to TRBJ2-3; D is unclear. TRBV23-1 is marked as an open reading frame, function uncertain. This CDR3 is 14 amino acids long. Deletions cut 8 bases from V and 0 bases from J, with 12 bases between. The CDR3 DNA reads TGCGCCAGCGGGAACACGGAAAGCACAGATACGCAGTATTTT. Translation gives CASGNTESTDTQYF.

The V and J genes are TRBV5-1 and TRBJ2-7; 9 positions agree with TRBD2. Trimming cost V 4 bases and J 3 bases; bases outside gene matches: 8. This CDR3 spans 15 amino acids. CDR1 and CDR2 (germline): SGHRS, YFSETQ. CDR3 protein: CASSPLSGSGYEQYF. The CDR3 DNA is TGCGCCAGCAGCCCCCTTAGCGGGAGTGGCTACGAGCAGTACTTC.

The chain links TRBV6-1 to TRBJ1-5; the match to TRBD1 covers 9 bases. The J segment lost 6 bases and the V segment lost 6 bases, leaving 6 bases of the junction unmatched. The CDR3 length is 14 residues. Looked up from germline, CDR1 is MNHNS and CDR2 is SASEGT. The DNA for the CDR3 is TGTGCCAGCAGACCAGACAGGGGGTTTCAGCCCCAGCATTTT. This encodes CASRPDRGFQPQHF.

This chain links TRBV7-9 with TRBJ2-5; TRBD2 matches 7 bases. Per germline, CDR1 SEHNR and CDR2 FQNEAQ (reference sequence). V lost 6 bases, J lost 7 bases, and 14 bases stayed unmatched. The CDR3 consists of 15 residues. The CDR3 here is CASRAVSGTSGTQYF. CDR3 in DNA: TGTGCCAGCAGAGCCGTCAGCGGGACTTCTGGGACCCAGTACTTC.

This chain joins TRBV4-2 and TRBJ2-7, with 11 bases matching TRBD2. This CDR3 is built from 15 residues. Trimming removed 0 bases from V and 2 bases from J; junction bases left unmatched: 0. CDR1 is LGHNA, CDR2 YNFKEQ, per germline. CDR3 region: CASSQDSGRAYEQYF. The CDR3 nucleotides are TGTGCCAGCAGCCAAGATAGCGGGAGGGCCTACGAGCAGTACTTC.

The rearrangement joins TRBV27 to TRBJ2-1; 15 bases line up with TRBD2. Germline V CDR1 and CDR2: MNHEY, SMNVEV (reference sequence). The CDR3 runs 19 residues. Losses at the gene ends were 4 bases for V and 1 base for J; bases not matched to a gene: 8. The CDR3 protein is CASSSGAGLAGGSYNEQFF. The DNA of the CDR3 is TGTGCCAGCAGTTCCGGGGCGGGACTAGCGGGAGGATCCTACAATGAGCAGTTCTTC.

V is TRBV5-4 and J is TRBJ2-5, with D possibly TRBD2 on 5 matching bases. The V end was cut by 6 bases, the J end by 5 bases, with 8 bases between. The length of the CDR3 is 11 residues. CDR1 is SGHNT and CDR2 is YYREEE in the germline V gene (reference sequence). CDR3 amino acids: CASIRRETQYF. CDR3 nucleotides: TGTGCCAGCATAAGGAGGGAGACCCAGTACTTC.

This clone has just a few counts. The rearrangement joins TRBV2 to TRBJ1-1; the D is unclear. Germline values: CDR1 SNHLY, CDR2 FYNNEI. The CDR3 extends over 15 amino acids. V dropped 6 bases and J dropped 0 bases, with 14 bases sitting between them. CDR3 nucleotides: TGTGCCAGCAGCTCTCTCGGAAACATGAACACTGAAGCTTTCTTT. Protein sequence: CASSSLGNMNTEAFF. Variable domain in full (rest from reference TRBV2 and TRBJ1-1): EPEVTQTPSHQVTQMGQEVILRCVPISNHLYFYWYRQILGQKVEFLVSFYNNEISEKSEIFDDQFSVERPDGSNFTLKIRSTKLEDSAMYFCASSSLGNMNTEAFFGQGTRLTVV.

The sample holds one count of this clone. The chain recombines TRBV11-1 with TRBJ2-7; the match to TRBD1 covers 8 bases. V was pared by 5 bases and J by 5 bases, with 8 bases of the junction left unmatched. From germline, CDR1 is SGHAT and CDR2 FQDESV (reference sequence). CDR3 length: 14 amino acids. CDR3 coding DNA: TGTGCCAGCAGCATACAGGGGGTGCTTCACGAGCAGTACTTC. Its translation is CASSIQGVLHEQYF.

The chain combines TRBV11-2 with TRBJ2-3; D not resolved. This CDR3 has 15 amino acids. The ends were cut back, 4 bases at V and 0 bases at J, with 11 bases in the middle. Germline V lookup: CDR1 SGHAT, CDR2 FQNNGV. The CDR3 region is CASSSQPTSTDTQYF. For the CDR3, the DNA is TGTGCCAGCAGCTCCCAGCCTACTAGCACAGATACGCAGTATTTT.

With respect to this clone: Its ends do not fully match the called genes, so a read error is possible. The genes are TRBV7-7 and TRBJ1-3; weak D call: TRBD1 (6 bases). The CDR3 runs to 15 residues. CDR1 is SSHAT and CDR2 is FNYEAQ in the germline V gene (reference sequence). For the CDR3, the DNA is TGTGCTAGCAGCCTCGACCAGGGGTATGGAAACACCATATATTTT. Its protein is CASSLDQGYGNTIYF. Based on the CDR3 plus reference TRBV7-7 and TRBJ1-3, the full variable domain is GAGVSQSPRYKVTKRGQDVTLRCDPISSHATLYWYQQALGQGPEFLTYFNYEAQPDKSGLPSDRFSAERPEGSISTLTIQRTEQRDSAMYRCASSLDQGYGNTIYFGEGSWLTVV.

This chain uses TRBV15 with TRBJ2-1, with 9 bases that match TRBD2. CDR3 size: 15 residues. Looked up from germline, CDR1 is LNHNV and CDR2 is YYDKDF (reference sequence). Trimming removed 4 bases from V and 2 bases from J; junction bases left unmatched: 3. CDR3 sequence: CATSKAGGPYNEQFF. The CDR3 DNA is TGTGCCACCAGCAAGGCGGGAGGGCCCTACAATGAGCAGTTCTTC. Variable domain in full (rest from reference TRBV15 and TRBJ2-1): DAMVIQNPRYQVTQFGKPVTLSCSQTLNHNVMYWYQQKSSQAPKLLFHYYDKDFNNEADTPDNFQSRRPNTSFCFLDIRSPGLGDTAMYLCATSKAGGPYNEQFFGPGTRLTVL.

The rearrangement uses TRBV30 and TRBJ2-2; D gene uncertain. The V end was cut by 4 bases, the J end by 7 bases, with 10 bases between. Germline V CDR1 and CDR2: GTSNPN, SVGIG (reference sequence). This CDR3 comprises 12 residues. CDR3 sequence: CAWNIPNGELFF. The DNA for the CDR3 is TGTGCCTGGAACATTCCGAACGGGGAGCTGTTTTTT.

This clone appeared once. The chain is built from TRBV5-4 and TRBJ2-1, with a tentative D call TRBD1 (6 bases). V was clipped by 0 bases and J by 5 bases, with 15 bases between them. The CDR3 spans 16 residues. Germline V gene lookup returns CDR1 SGHNT and CDR2 YYREEE (reference sequence). CDR3 nucleotides: TGTGCCAGCAGCTTGGAATCGGGACGGGACAACAATGAGCAGTTCTTC. It encodes CASSLESGRDNNEQFF.

The chain links TRBV27 to TRBJ1-5; 9 positions match TRBD1. The CDR3 runs to 14 residues. V trimming: 8 bases; J trimming: 0 bases; junction bases outside the gene matches: 2. CDR1 and CDR2 (germline): MNHEY, SMNVEV (reference sequence). The CDR3 region is CASRGQGSNQPQHF. The CDR3 region has the DNA TGTGCCAGCCGGGGACAGGGTAGCAATCAGCCCCAGCATTTT.

V gene TRBV23-1 combines with J gene TRBJ2-1; a weak D match, TRBD1 (5 bases). TRBV23-1 is annotated as an ORF whose role is uncertain. This CDR3 spans 21 amino acids. V was shortened by 2 bases and J by 7 bases, with 33 bases between the two germline ends. CDR3 DNA sequence: TGCGCCAGCAGTCAAAGATATGGGCAGGGTCGTGGAGAGTTCGAGAGGAATGAGCAGTTCTTC. This codes for CASSQRYGQGRGEFERNEQFF.

This rearrangement joins TRBV6-4 to TRBJ2-7, with D tentatively TRBD1 (6 bases). Germline V gene data show CDR1 as MRHNA and CDR2 as SNTAGT. There are 13 residues in the CDR3. V lost 9 bases, J lost 3 bases, and 15 bases lay in between. The DNA of the CDR3 is TGTGCCAGGCACTTCAGGGGCGACTACGAGCAGTACTTC. Its protein is CARHFRGDYEQYF.

The chain carries TRBV6-1 and TRBJ2-7; weak D call: TRBD2 (6 bases). Germline lookup yields CDR1 MNHNS and CDR2 SASEGT. Trimming removed 5 bases at V and 4 bases at J, with 15 bases between. The CDR3 runs to 14 residues. CDR3 residues: CASSRDLGLYEQYF. The CDR3 DNA sequence: TGTGCCAGCAGTAGGGACTTAGGACTATACGAGCAGTACTTC.

J is TRBJ2-1 and V is TRBV20-1, with 9 bases fitting TRBD2. From germline, CDR1 is DFQATT and CDR2 SNEGSKA (reference sequence). This CDR3 contains 11 residues. After removal of 6 bases from V and 15 bases from J, the junction contained 9 bases not matched to a gene. The DNA of the CDR3 is TGCAGTGCCGTATCCGGGACTAGCCCGTTCTTC. Amino acid sequence: CSAVSGTSPFF.

The chain carries TRBV5-6 and TRBJ2-3; unclear D gene. CDR3 length: 13 amino acids. Germline assignment: CDR1 SGHDT and CDR2 YYEEEE. With 2 bases removed from V and 2 bases from J, the gap between germline ends came to 6 bases. The CDR3: CASSLPVTDTQYF. CDR3 bases: TGTGCCAGCAGCTTACCGGTCACAGATACGCAGTATTTT. Drawing the rest from reference TRBV5-6 and TRBJ2-3, the complete variable domain is DAGVTQSPTHLIKTRGQQVTLRCSPKSGHDTVSWYQQALGQGPQFIFQYYEEEERQRGNFPDRFSGHQFPNYSSELNVNALLLGDSALYLCASSLPVTDTQYFGPGTRLTVL.

Here the CDR3 reads CASSYRPSGPLNIQYF. The CDR3 DNA follows: TGTGCCAGCAGTTACCGGCCGAGCGGACCTCTGAACATTCAGTACTTC. The rearrangement links TRBV6-5 to TRBJ2-4; D possibly corresponds to TRBD2 (5 bases). V was cut by 2 bases and J by 7 bases, with 18 bases left in between. There are 16 residues in the CDR3. Per the germline V gene, CDR1 is MNHEY and CDR2 is SVGAGI.

The V call is TRBV10-1, the J call TRBJ2-2; no definite D call. The CDR3 runs 15 residues. Germline-derived CDR1 and CDR2 are WNHNN and SYGVQD (reference sequence). V shed 0 bases and J shed 1 base, with 6 bases lying between them. The CDR3 loop reads CASSESRLNTGELFF. The DNA for the CDR3 is TGCGCCAGCAGTGAGTCGCGGTTGAACACCGGGGAGCTGTTTTTT.

V and J are TRBV9 and TRBJ2-2, with TRBD1 matching over 9 bases. Germline CDR1 and CDR2: SGDLS and YYNGEE. CDR3 size: 14 residues. Trimming took 6 bases from V and 4 from J; bases not matched to a gene: 4. In DNA, the CDR3 is TGTGCCAGCACGACAGGGGGTATCACCGGGGAGCTGTTTTTT. Its protein is CASTTGGITGELFF.